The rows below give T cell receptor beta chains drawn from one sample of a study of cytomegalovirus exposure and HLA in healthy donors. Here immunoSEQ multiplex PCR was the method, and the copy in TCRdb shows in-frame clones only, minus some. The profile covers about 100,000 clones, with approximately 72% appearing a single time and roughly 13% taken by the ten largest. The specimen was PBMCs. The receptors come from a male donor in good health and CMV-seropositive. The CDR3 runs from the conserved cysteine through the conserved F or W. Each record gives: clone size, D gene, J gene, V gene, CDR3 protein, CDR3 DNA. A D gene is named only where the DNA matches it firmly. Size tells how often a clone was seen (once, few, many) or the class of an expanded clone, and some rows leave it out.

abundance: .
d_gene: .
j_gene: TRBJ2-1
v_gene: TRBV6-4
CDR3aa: CASSVPPEDPNEQFF
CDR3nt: TGTGCCAGCAGTGTCCCTCCGGAGGATCCCAATGAGCAGTTCTTC

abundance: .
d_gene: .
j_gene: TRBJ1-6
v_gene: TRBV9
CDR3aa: CASSALAPSSPLHF
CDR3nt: TGTGCCAGCAGCGCCTTAGCCCCTTCCTCACCCCTCCACTTT

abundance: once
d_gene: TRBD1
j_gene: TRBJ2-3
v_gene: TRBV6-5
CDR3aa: CASSSRDRGTDTQYF
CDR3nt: TGTGCCAGCAGTTCCCGGGACAGGGGGACAGATACGCAGTATTTT

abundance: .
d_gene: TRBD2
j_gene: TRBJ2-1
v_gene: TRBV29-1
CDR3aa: CSGQRGNYNEQFF
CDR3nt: TGCAGCGGCCAGCGGGGTAATTACAATGAGCAGTTCTTC

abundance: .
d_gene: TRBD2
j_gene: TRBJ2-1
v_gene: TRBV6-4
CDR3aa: CASSDSLAGGNEQFF
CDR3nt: TGTGCCAGCAGTGACTCACTAGCGGGGGGGAATGAGCAGTTCTTC

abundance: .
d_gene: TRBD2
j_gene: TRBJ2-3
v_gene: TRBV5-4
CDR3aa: CASRPELAGSTDTQYF
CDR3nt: TGTGCCAGCAGGCCCGAACTAGCGGGGTCCACAGATACGCAGTATTTT

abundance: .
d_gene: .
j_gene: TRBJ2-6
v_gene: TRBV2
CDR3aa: CASSRTRNLGANVLTF
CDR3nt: TGTGCCAGCAGCCGCACAAGAAACCTTGGGGCCAACGTCCTGACTTTC

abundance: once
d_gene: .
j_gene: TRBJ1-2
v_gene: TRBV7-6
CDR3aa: CASSPQEQYGYTF
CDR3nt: TGTGCCAGCAGCCCCCAGGAACAGTATGGCTACACCTTC

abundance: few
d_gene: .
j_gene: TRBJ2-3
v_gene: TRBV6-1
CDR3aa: CASSLRADTQYF
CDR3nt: TGTGCCAGCAGTTTACGGGCAGATACGCAGTATTTT

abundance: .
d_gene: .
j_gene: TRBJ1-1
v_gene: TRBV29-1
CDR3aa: CSVGRGGNTEAFF
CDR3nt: TGCAGCGTTGGTAGAGGGGGGAACACTGAAGCTTTCTTT

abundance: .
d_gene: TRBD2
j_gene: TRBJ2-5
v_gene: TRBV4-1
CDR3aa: CASSQGPSGGQETQYF
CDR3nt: TGCGCCAGCAGCCAAGGTCCTAGCGGGGGGCAAGAGACCCAGTACTTC

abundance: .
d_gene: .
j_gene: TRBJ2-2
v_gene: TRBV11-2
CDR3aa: CASSLRVPGELFF
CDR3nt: TGTGCCAGCAGCTTACGTGTTCCCGGGGAGCTGTTTTTT

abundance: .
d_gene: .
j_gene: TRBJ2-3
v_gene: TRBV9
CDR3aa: CASSAGPGVSTDTQYF
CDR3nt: TGTGCCAGCAGCGCCGGGCCCGGGGTAAGCACAGATACGCAGTATTTT

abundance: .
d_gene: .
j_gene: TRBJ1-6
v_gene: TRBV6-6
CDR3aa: CAVGPNSPLHF
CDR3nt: TGTGCGGTGGGCCCTAATTCACCCCTCCACTTT

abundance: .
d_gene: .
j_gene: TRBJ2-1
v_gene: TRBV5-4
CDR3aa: CASSLGAFSSYNEQFF
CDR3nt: TGTGCCAGCAGCTTGGGGGCCTTTAGCTCCTACAATGAGCAGTTCTTC

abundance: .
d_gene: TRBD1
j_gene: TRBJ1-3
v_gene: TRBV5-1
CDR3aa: CASSLRGTGGGNTIYF
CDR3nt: TGCGCCAGCAGCTTGCGCGGGACAGGGGGTGGAAACACCATATATTTT

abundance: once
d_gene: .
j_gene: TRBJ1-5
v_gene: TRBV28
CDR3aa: CASSFLQVNQPQHF
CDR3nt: TGTGCCAGCAGTTTTTTACAGGTCAATCAGCCCCAGCATTTT

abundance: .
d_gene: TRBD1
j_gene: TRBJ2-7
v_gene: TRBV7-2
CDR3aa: CASSLEGGKLDEQYF
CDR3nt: TGTGCCAGCAGCTTAGAAGGGGGCAAATTAGACGAGCAGTACTTC

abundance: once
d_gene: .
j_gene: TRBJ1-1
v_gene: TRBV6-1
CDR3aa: CASSHQTALNTEAFF
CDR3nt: TGTGCCAGCAGTCACCAGACAGCTCTGAACACTGAAGCTTTCTTT

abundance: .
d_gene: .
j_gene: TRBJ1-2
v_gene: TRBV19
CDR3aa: CASTTGDNYGYTF
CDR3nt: TGTGCCAGTACGACAGGTGATAACTATGGCTACACCTTC

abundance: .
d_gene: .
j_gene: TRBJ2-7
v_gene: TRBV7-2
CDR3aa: CASSFRAYEQYF
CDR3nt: TGTGCCAGCAGCTTCAGGGCCTACGAGCAGTACTTC

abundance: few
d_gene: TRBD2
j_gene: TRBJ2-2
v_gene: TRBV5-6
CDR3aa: CASSWGTSGRNTGELFF
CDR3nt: TGTGCCAGCAGCTGGGGGACTAGCGGGAGGAACACCGGGGAGCTGTTTTTT

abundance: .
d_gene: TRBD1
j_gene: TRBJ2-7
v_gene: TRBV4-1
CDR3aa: CASSQPGQGIYEQYF
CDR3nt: TGCGCCAGCAGCCAACCGGGACAGGGGATTTACGAGCAGTACTTC

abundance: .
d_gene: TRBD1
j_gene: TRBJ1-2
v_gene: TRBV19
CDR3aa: CASSSGAGQVLGTF
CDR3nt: TGTGCCAGTAGTTCCGGTGCGGGACAGGTTCTCGGTACCTTC

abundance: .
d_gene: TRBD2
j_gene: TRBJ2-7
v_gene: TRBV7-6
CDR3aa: CASSLGEGLYF
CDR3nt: TGTGCCAGCAGCTTAGGGGAGGGCCTTTACTTC